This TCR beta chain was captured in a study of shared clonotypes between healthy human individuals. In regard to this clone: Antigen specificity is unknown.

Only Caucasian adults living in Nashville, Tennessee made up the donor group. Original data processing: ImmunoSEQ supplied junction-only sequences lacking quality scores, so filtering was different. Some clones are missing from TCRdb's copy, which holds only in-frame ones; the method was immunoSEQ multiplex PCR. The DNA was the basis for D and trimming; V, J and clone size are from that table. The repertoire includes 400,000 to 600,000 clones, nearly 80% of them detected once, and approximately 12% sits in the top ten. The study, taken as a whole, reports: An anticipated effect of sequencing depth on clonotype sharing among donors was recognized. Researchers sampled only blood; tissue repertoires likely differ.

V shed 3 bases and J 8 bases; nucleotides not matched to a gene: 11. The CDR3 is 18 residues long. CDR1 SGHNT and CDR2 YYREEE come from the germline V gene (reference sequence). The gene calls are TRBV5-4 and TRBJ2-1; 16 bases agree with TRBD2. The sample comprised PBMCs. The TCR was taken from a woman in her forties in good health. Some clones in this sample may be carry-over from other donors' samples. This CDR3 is CASSSPGTSGRAMYEQFF. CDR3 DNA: TGTGCCAGCAGCTCCCCCGGGACTAGCGGGAGGGCCATGTATGAGCAGTTCTTC.